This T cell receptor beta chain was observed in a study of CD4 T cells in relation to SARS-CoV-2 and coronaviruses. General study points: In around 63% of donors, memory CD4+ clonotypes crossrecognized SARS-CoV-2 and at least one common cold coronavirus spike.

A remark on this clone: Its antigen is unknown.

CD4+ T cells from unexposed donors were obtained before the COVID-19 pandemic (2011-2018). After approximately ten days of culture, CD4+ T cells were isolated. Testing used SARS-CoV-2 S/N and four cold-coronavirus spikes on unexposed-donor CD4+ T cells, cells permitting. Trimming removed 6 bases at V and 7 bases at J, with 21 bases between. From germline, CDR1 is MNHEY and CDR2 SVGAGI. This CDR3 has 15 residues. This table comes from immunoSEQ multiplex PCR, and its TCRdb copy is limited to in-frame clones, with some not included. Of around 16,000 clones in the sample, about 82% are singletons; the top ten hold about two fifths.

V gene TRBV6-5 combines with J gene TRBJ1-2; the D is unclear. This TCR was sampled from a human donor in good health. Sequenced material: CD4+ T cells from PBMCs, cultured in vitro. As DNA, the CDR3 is TGTGCCAGCAGAAGGAGTTCAGGTCCTGTTTCTGGCTACACCTTC. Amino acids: CASRRSSGPVSGYTF.